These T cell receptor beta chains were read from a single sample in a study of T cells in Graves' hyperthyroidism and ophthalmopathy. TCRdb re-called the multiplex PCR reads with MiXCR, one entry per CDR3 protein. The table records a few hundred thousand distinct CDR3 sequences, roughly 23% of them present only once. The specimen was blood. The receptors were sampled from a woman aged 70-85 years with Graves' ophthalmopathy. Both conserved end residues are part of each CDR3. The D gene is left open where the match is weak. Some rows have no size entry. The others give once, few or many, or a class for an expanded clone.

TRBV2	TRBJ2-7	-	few	TGTGCCAGTACTCAGGGAAACTACGAGCAGTACTTC	CASTQGNYEQYF
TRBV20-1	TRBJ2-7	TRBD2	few	TGCAGTGCTAGTATGGGTCTAGCGGGCTCCTACGAGCAGTACTTC	CSASMGLAGSYEQYF
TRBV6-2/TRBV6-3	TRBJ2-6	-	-	TGTGCCAGCACCCCCCAGGGGAGCTCGGGAGGGGCCAACGTCCTGACTTTC	CASTPQGSSGGANVLTF
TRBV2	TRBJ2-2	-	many	TGTGCCAGCAGCAGACACCCGAACACCGGGGAGCTGTTTTTT	CASSRHPNTGELFF
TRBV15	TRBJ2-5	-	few	TGTGCCACCAGGGGGGAGACCCAGTACTTC	CATRGETQYF
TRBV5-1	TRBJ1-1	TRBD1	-	TGCGCCAGCAGCGAAAGGCAGGGGGATAACACTGAAGCTTTCTTT	CASSERQGDNTEAFF
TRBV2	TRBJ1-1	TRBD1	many	TGTGCCAGCAGAGCTGGACAGGGGCGAAGTGAAGCTTTCTTT	CASRAGQGRSEAFF
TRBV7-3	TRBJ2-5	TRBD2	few	TGTGCCAGCAGCCAAGGGACTAGCGGGAGCAAGAGGGAGACCCAGTACTTC	CASSQGTSGSKRETQYF
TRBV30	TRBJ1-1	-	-	TGTGCCTGGAGCGGGATGGAAGCTTTCTTT	CAWSGMEAFF
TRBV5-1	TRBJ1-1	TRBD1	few	TGCGCCAGCAGCTTGGACAGGGGGTCTGGAGTAGCTTTCTTT	CASSLDRGSGVAFF
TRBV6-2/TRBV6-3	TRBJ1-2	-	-	TGTGCCAGCAGTTACGGGGTCGGGGTCCTAAACTATGGCTACACCTTC	CASSYGVGVLNYGYTF